The 7 T cell receptor beta chains below were found in one sample sequenced in a study of blood T cells in healthy people across ages. Through a sample-barcoded 5' primer and a J-beta primer mix, a second PCR was run for roughly 6 to 12 cycles. TCRdb re-analysed the 5' RACE reads in MiXCR, keeping a single row per CDR3 protein. The sample consists of 550,000 to 700,000 distinct CDR3 sequences, approximately 30% of them appearing once. Material for sequencing was blood. The receptor source for this set is a woman between 65 and 79 years old in good health.

The chain recombines TRBV6-6 with TRBJ1-2, with no clear D. Trimming pared 3 bases from V and 2 bases from J, leaving 10 bases between. The CDR3 length is 14 residues. Germline loops: CDR1 MNHNY, CDR2 SVGAGI (reference sequence). The CDR3 loop reads CASSYSIVNYGYTF. Here the CDR3 DNA reads TGTGCCAGCAGTTATTCGATCGTCAACTATGGCTACACCTTC.

The rearrangement joins TRBV20-1 to TRBJ2-3; the D is unclear. V lost 7 bases and J 5 bases, leaving 10 bases between the germline ends. Per the germline V gene, CDR1 is DFQATT and CDR2 is SNEGSKA (reference sequence). CDR3 size: 11 residues. This CDR3 reads CSVIVGDTQYF. In DNA, the CDR3 is TGCAGTGTGATCGTGGGAGATACGCAGTATTTT.

This clonotype came up a few times. This chain connects TRBV6-2 or TRBV6-3 to TRBJ2-1; 8 nucleotides line up with TRBD2. Germline V gene data show CDR1 as MNHEY and CDR2 as SVGEGT. The CDR3 extends over 15 amino acids. J was trimmed by 2 bases and V by 6 bases; bases with no gene match: 6. The CDR3 coding sequence is TGTGCCAGCAGCCGGACTAGCCTTACCTACAATGAGCAGTTCTTC. Amino acids: CASSRTSLTYNEQFF.

The V and J genes are TRBV6-2 or TRBV6-3 and TRBJ2-5; 11 bases are shared with TRBD1. The CDR3 totals 16 residues. The ends lost 2 bases at V and 6 bases at J; junction bases unmatched: 8. The germline V gene encodes CDR1 MNHEY and CDR2 SVGEGT. The CDR3 DNA reads as TGTGCCAGCAGTTACAGCCGGGACAGGGGGTTTCAGACCCAGTACTTC. It specifies CASSYSRDRGFQTQYF.

This clonotype appeared a few times. CDR3 amino acids: CASMLFVEDTQYF. DNA for the CDR3: TGTGCCAGCATGCTTTTTGTAGAAGATACGCAGTATTTT. The rearrangement joins TRBV7-2 to TRBJ2-3; D is ambiguous. The CDR3 loop spans 13 amino acids. Germline values: CDR1 SGHTA, CDR2 FQGNSA. Trimming cost V 7 bases and J 5 bases, with 13 bases left between them.

Turning to this clonotype: At one end the junction does not follow the germline gene, possibly because of a read error. The V call is TRBV4-2, the J call TRBJ2-5; D possibly corresponds to TRBD1 (5 bases). The J call may be faulty, since TRBJ2-1 better matches the DNA end. The V gene's germline CDR1 is LGHNA and CDR2 YNFKEQ. CDR3 length: 13 residues. CDR3 residues: CASSQVDIEEQFF. CDR3 sequence (DNA): TGTGCTAGCAGCCAAGTGGACATAGAAGAGCAGTTCTTC.

This chain links TRBV4-3 with TRBJ2-7, with D possibly matching TRBD2 (5 bases). The germline V gene has CDR1 LGHNA and CDR2 YSLEER. Trimming removed 1 base at V and 4 bases at J, with 8 bases between. There are 13 residues in the CDR3. The CDR3, as DNA: TGCGCCAGCAGCCAAGCACGGGGTTACGAGCAGTACTTC. This encodes CASSQARGYEQYF.